The present TCR beta chain was sequenced within a study of cytomegalovirus exposure and HLA in healthy donors. Study summary: Per a later analysis, the roughly 700 first-cohort and approximately 120 validation repertoires shared one platform. General observations from the study: It was reported that the classifier diagnosed cytomegalovirus status with high specificity and sensitivity in both the original and validation cohorts. The majority of TCR sequences were rare, yet some public TCRs appeared in many donors. Researchers counted around 150 TCR beta chains as cytomegalovirus-associated.

Trimming removed 1 base at V and 6 bases at J, with 13 bases between. Looked up from germline, CDR1 is SGHVS and CDR2 is FNYEAQ. CDR3 size: 15 residues. TCRdb keeps only in-frame clones here, not all; method: immunoSEQ multiplex PCR. The sample shows about 62,000 clones, 95% of them seen only once. Concerning this clone: The target antigen is unknown.

The genes are TRBV7-6 and TRBJ1-5, with D possibly matching TRBD1 (6 bases). Sequences were obtained from PBMCs. The sequence came from a woman in her late teens or twenties in good health and CMV-seropositive. Here the CDR3 reads CASSLGGGAGQPQHF. CDR3 in DNA: TGTGCCAGCAGCTTAGGAGGGGGGGCCGGTCAGCCCCAGCATTTT.